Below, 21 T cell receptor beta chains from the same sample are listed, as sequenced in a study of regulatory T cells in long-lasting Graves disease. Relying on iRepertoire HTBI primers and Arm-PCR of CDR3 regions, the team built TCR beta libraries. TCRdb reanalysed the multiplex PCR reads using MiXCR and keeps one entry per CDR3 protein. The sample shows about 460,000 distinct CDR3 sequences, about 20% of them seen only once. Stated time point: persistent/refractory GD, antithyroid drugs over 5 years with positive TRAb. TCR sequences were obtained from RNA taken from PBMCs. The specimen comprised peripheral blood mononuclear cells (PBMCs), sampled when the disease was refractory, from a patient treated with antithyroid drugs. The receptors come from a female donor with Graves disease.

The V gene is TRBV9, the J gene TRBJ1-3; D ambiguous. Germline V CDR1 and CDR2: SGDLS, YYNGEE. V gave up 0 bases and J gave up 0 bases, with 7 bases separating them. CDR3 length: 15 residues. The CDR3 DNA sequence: TGTGCCAGCAGCGTAGCAGATCTCTCTGGAAACACCATATATTTT. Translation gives CASSVADLSGNTIYF.

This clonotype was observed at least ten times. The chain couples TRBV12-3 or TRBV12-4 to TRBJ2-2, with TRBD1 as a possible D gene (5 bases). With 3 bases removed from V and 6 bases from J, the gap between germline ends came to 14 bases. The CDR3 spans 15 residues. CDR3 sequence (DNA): TGTGCCAGCAGTTTGCTCGTGGCAGGGTCCGGGGAGCTGTTTTTT. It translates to CASSLLVAGSGELFF.

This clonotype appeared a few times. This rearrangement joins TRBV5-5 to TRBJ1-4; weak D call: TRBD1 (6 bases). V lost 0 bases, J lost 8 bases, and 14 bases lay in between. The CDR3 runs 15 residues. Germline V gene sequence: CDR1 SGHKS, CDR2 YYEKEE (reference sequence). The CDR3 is CASSLGRGLGEKLFF. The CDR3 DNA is TGTGCCAGCAGCTTGGGCAGGGGTTTAGGGGAAAAACTGTTTTTT.

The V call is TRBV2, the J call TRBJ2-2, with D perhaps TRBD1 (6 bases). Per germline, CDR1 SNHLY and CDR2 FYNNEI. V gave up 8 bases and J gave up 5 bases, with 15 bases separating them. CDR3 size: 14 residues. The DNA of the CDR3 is TGTGCCAGCGGAAAGGGGGAAAGTACCGGGGAGCTGTTTTTT. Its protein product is CASGKGESTGELFF.

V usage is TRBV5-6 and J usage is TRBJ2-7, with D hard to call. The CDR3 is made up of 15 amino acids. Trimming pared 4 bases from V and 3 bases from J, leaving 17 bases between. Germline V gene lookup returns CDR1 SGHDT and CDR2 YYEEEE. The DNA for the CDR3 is TGTGCCAGCAGCACAAGCGCGGTAAAGGGCTACGAGCAGTACTTC. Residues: CASSTSAVKGYEQYF.

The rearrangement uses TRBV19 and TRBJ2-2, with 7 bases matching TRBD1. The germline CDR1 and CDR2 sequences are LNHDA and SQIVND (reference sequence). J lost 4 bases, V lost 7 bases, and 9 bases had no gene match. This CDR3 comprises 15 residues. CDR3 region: CASTRDRVGTGELFF. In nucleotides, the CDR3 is TGTGCCAGTACCAGAGACAGGGTTGGCACCGGGGAGCTGTTTTTT.

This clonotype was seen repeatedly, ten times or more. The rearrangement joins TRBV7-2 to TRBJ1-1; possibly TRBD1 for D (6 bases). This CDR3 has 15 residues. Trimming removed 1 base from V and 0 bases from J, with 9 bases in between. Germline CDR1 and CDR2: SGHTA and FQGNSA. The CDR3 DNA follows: TGTGCCAGCAGCTTAGAGGGGGATATGAACACTGAAGCTTTCTTT. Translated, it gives CASSLEGDMNTEAFF.

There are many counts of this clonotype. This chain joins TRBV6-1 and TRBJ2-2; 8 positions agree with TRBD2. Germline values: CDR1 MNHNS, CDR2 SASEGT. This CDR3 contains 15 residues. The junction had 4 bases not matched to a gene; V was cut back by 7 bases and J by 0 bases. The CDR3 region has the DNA TGTGCCAGCACTAGGGGACTAGCGAACACCGGGGAGCTGTTTTTT. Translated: CASTRGLANTGELFF.

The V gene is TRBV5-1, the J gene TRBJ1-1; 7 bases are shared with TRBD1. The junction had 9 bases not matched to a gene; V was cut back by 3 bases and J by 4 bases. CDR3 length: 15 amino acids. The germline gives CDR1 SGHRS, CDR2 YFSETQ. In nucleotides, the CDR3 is TGCGCCAGCAGCTCAACAGGGGAGTGGGGCACTGAAGCTTTCTTT. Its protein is CASSSTGEWGTEAFF.

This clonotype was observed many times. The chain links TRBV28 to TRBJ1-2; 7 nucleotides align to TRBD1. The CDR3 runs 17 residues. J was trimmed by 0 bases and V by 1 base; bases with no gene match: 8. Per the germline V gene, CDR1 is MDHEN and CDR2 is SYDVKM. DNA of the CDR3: TGTGCCAGCAGTTTATTTCCCCCGGACAGGACTAACTATGGCTACACCTTC. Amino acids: CASSLFPPDRTNYGYTF.

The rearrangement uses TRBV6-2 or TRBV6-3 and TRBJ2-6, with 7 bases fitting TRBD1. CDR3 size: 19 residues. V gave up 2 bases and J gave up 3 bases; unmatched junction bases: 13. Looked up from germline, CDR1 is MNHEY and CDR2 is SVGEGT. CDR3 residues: CASSYVQGVLVNGANVLTF. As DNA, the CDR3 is TGTGCCAGCAGTTACGTGCAGGGGGTTCTCGTGAATGGGGCCAACGTCCTGACTTTC.

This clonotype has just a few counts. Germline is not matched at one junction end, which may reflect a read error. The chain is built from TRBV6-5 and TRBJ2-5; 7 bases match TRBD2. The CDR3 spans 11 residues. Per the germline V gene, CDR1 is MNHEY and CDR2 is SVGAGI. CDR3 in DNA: TGTGCCAGCAGTTCCACGGGAGGCCCCAAATTC. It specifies CASSSTGGPKF.

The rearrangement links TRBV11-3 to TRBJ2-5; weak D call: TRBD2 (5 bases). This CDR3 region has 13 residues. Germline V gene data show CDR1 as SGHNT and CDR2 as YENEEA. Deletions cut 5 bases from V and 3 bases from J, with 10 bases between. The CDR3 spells CASSPWTEETQYF. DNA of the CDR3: TGTGCCAGCAGCCCGTGGACTGAAGAGACCCAGTACTTC.

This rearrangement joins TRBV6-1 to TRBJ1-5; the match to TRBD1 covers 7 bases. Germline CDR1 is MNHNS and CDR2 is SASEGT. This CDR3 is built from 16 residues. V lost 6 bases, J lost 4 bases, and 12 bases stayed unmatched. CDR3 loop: CASSSTGAGRNQPQHF. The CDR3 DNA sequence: TGTGCCAGCAGCAGCACAGGGGCTGGGAGGAATCAGCCCCAGCATTTT.

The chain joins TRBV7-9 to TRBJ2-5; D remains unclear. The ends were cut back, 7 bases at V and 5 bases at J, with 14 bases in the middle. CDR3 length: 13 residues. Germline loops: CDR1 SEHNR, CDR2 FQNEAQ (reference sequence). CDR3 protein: CASTGTPGETQYF. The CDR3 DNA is TGTGCCAGCACCGGAACGCCTGGGGAGACCCAGTACTTC.

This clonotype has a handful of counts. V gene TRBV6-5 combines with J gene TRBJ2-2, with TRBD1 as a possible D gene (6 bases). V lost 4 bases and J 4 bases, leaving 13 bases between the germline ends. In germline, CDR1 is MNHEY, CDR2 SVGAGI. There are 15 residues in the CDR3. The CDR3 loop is CASSWTDSFTGELFF. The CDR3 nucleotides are TGTGCCAGCAGTTGGACGGACAGCTTCACCGGGGAGCTGTTTTTT.

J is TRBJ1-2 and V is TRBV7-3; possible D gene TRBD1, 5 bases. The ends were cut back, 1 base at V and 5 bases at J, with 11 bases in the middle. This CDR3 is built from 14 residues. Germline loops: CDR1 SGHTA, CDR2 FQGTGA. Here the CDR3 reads CASSLNAGLYGYTF. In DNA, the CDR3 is TGTGCCAGCAGCTTAAATGCAGGGTTGTATGGCTACACCTTC.

CDR3 coding DNA: TGTGCCAGCAGGGGATGGGCAGGGCGGTTCAGGGGCAATTCACCCCTCCACTTT. It specifies CASRGWAGRFRGNSPLHF. The chain is built from TRBV6-2 or TRBV6-3 and TRBJ1-6; maybe TRBD1 (6 bases). The CDR3 totals 18 residues. Trimming left V 6 bases short and J 7 bases short, with 25 bases between. Per germline, CDR1 MNHEY and CDR2 SVGEGT.

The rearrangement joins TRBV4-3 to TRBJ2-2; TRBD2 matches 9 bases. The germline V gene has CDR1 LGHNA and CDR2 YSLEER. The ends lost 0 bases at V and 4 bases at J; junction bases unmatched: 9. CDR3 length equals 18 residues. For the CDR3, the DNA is TGCGCCAGCAGCCAAGATTACTACCTAGCGGGGCGCACCGGGGAGCTGTTTTTT. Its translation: CASSQDYYLAGRTGELFF.

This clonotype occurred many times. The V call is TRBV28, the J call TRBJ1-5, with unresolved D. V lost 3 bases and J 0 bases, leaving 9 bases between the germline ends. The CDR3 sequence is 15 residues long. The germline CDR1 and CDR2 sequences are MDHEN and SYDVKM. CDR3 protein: CASSFLGYSNQPQHF. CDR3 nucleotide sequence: TGTGCCAGCAGTTTTTTAGGTTATAGCAATCAGCCCCAGCATTTT.

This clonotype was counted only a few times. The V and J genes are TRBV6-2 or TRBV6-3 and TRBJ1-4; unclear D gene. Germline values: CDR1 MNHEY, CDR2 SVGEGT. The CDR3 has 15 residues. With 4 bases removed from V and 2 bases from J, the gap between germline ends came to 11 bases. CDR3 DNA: TGTGCCAGCAGTTCATCGGAGGGTACTAATGAAAAACTGTTTTTT. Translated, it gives CASSSSEGTNEKLFF.